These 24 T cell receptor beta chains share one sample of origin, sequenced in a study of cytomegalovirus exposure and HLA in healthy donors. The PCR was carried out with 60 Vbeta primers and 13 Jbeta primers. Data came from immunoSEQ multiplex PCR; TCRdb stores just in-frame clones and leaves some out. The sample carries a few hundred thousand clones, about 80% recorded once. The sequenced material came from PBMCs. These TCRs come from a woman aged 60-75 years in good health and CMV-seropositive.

The CDR3, as DNA: TGCGCCAGCAGTGATGACAGTTCCTATGGCTACACCTTC. Translation: CASSDDSSYGYTF. V gene TRBV10-1 combines with J gene TRBJ1-2, with D maybe TRBD1 (5 bases). V lost 3 bases and J lost 4, with 9 bases in between. This CDR3 region has 13 residues. Germline V gene data show CDR1 as WNHNN and CDR2 as SYGVQD (reference sequence).

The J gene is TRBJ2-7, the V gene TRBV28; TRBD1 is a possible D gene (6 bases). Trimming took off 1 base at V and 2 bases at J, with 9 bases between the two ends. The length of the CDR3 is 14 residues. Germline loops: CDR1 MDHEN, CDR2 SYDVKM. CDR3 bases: TGTGCCAGCAGTTTATCAGGGACAACCTACGAGCAGTACTTC. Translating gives CASSLSGTTYEQYF.

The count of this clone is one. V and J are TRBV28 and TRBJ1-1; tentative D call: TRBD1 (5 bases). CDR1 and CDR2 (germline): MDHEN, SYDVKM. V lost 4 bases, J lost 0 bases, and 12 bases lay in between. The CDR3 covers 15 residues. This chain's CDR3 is CASSSGGWMNTEAFF. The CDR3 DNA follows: TGTGCCAGCAGTTCGGGGGGTTGGATGAACACTGAAGCTTTCTTT.

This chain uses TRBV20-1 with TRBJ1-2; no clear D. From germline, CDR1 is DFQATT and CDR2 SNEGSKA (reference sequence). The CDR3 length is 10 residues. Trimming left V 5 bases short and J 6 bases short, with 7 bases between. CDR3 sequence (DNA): TGCAGTGCTCTGTCGGATGGCTACACCTTC. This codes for CSALSDGYTF.

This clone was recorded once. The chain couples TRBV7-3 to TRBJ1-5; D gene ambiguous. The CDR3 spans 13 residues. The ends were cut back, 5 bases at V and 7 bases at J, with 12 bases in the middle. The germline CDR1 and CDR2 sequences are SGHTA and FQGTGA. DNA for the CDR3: TGTGCCAGCAGCATGACAAGTGGGCAGCCCCAGCATTTT. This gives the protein CASSMTSGQPQHF.

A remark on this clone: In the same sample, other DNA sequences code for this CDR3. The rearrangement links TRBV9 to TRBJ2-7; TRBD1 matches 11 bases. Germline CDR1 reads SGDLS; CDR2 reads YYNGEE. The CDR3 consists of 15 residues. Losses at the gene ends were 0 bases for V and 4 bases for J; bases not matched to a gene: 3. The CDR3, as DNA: TGTGCCAGCAGCGTAGGGACAGGGGGCCTATACGAGCAGTACTTC. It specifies CASSVGTGGLYEQYF.

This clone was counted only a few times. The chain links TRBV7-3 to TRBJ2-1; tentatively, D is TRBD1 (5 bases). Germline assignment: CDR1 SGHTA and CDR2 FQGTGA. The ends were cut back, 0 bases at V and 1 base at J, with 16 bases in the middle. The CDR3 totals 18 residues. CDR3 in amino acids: CASSLTERGLGSYNEQFF. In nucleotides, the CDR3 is TGTGCCAGCAGCTTAACGGAAAGGGGCCTAGGGTCCTACAATGAGCAGTTCTTC. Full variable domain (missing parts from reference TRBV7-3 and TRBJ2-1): GAGVSQTPSNKVTEKGKYVELRCDPISGHTALYWYRQSLGQGPEFLIYFQGTGAADDSGLPNDRFFAVRPEGSVSTLKIQRTERGDSAVYLCASSLTERGLGSYNEQFFGPGTRLTVL.

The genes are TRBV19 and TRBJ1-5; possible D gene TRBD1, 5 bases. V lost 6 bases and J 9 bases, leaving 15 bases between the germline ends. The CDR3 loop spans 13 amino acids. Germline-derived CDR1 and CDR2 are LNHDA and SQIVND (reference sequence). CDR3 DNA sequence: TGTGCCAGTAGAAACCACGACAGCCGGCCCCAGCATTTT. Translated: CASRNHDSRPQHF.

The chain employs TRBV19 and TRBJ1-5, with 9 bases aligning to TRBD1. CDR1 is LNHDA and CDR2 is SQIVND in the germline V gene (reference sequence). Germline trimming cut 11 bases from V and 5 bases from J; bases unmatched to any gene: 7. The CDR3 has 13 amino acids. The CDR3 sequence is CASGTGIDQPQHF. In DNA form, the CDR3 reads TGTGCCTCTGGGACAGGGATCGATCAGCCCCAGCATTTT.

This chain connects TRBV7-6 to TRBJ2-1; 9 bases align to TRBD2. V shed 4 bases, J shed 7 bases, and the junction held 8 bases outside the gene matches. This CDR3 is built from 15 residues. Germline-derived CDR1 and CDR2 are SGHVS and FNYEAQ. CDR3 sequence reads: CASSSGAGGYNEQFF. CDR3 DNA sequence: TGTGCCAGCAGCTCCGGGGCGGGAGGGTATAATGAGCAGTTCTTC.

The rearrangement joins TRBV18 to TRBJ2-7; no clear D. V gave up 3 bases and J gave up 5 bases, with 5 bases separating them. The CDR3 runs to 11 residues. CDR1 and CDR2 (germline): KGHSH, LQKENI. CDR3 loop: CASSPQDEQYF. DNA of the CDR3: TGTGCCAGCTCACCCCAGGACGAGCAGTACTTC.

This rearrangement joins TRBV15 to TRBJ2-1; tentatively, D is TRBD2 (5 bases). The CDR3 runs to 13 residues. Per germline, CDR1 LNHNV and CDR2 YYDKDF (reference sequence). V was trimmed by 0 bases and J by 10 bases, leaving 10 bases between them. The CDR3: CATSRDLEREQFF. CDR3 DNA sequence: TGTGCCACCAGCAGAGATCTTGAGCGGGAGCAGTTCTTC.

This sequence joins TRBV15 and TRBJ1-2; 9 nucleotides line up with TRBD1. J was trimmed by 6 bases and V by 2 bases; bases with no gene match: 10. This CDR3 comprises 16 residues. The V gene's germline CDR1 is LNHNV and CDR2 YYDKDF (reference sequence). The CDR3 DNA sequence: TGTGCCACCAGCAGAACTCCGGACAGGGGACGGGATGGCTACACCTTC. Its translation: CATSRTPDRGRDGYTF. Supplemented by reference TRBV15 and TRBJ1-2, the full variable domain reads DAMVIQNPRYQVTQFGKPVTLSCSQTLNHNVMYWYQQKSSQAPKLLFHYYDKDFNNEADTPDNFQSRRPNTSFCFLDIRSPGLGDTAMYLCATSRTPDRGRDGYTFGSGTRLTVV.

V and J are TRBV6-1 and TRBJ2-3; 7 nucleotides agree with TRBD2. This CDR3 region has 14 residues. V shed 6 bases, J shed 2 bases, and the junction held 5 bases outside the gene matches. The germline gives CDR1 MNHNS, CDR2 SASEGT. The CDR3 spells CASSPGLNTDTQYF. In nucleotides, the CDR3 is TGTGCCAGCAGCCCGGGACTAAACACAGATACGCAGTATTTT.

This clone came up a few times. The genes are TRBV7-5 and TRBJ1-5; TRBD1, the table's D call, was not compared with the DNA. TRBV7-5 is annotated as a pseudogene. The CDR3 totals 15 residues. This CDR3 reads CARSQTGECNQPQHF. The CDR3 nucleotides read TGTGCCAGAAGCCAGACAGGGGAATGCAATCAGCCCCAGCATTTT.

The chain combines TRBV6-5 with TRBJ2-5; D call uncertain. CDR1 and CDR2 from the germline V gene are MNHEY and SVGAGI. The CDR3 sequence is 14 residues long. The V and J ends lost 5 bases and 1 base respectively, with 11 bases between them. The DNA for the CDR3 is TGTGCCAGCAGTACGCGACATCCCCAAGAGACCCAGTACTTC. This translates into CASSTRHPQETQYF.

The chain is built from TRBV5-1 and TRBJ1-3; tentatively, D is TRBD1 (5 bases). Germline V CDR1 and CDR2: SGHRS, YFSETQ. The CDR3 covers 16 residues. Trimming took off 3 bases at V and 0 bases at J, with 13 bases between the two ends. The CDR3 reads CASSWGDGDSGNTIYF. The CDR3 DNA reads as TGCGCCAGCAGCTGGGGGGACGGAGACTCTGGAAACACCATATATTTT.

DNA of the CDR3: TGTGCCAGCAGTGTCAGGGGTAGGGATCAGCCCCAGCATTTT. Its protein is CASSVRGRDQPQHF. This sequence joins TRBV25-1 and TRBJ1-5; tentatively, D is TRBD1 (6 bases). Trimming stripped 4 bases from V and 5 bases from J, with 12 bases between. In germline, CDR1 is MGHDK, CDR2 SYGVNS. The CDR3 sequence is 14 residues long.

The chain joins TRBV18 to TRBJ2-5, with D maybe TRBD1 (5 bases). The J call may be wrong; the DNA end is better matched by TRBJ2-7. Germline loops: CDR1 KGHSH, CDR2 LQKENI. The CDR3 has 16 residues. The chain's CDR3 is CASSPPWQGSPYEQYF. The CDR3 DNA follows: TGTGCCAGCTCACCACCGTGGCAGGGAAGTCCCTACGAGCAGTACTTC.

As DNA, the CDR3 is TGTGCCAGTAGTATAGTTCGGGGAGATACGCAGTATTTT. It yields the protein CASSIVRGDTQYF. The chain has TRBV19 and TRBJ2-3, with a weak D call TRBD2 (5 bases). CDR1 and CDR2 (germline): LNHDA, SQIVND (reference sequence). The CDR3 is 13 amino acids. The ends were cut back, 1 base at V and 5 bases at J, with 7 bases in the middle.

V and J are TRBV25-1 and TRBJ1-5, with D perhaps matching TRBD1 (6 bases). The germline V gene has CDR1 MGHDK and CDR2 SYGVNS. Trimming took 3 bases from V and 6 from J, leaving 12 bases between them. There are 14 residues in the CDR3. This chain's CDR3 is CASSDRGVVQPQHF. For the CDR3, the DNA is TGTGCCAGCAGTGACAGGGGAGTAGTTCAGCCCCAGCATTTT.

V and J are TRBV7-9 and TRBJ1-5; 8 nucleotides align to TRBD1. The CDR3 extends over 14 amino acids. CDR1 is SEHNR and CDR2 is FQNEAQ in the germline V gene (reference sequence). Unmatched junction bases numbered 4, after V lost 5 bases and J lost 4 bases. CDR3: CASSTGQENQPQHF. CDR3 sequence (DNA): TGTGCCAGCAGCACGGGACAGGAGAATCAGCCCCAGCATTTT. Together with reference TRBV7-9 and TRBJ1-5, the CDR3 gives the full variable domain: DTGVSQNPRHKITKRGQNVTFRCDPISEHNRLYWYRQTLGQGPEFLTYFQNEAQLEKSRLLSDRFSAERPKGSFSTLEIQRTEQGDSAMYLCASSTGQENQPQHFGDGTRLSIL.

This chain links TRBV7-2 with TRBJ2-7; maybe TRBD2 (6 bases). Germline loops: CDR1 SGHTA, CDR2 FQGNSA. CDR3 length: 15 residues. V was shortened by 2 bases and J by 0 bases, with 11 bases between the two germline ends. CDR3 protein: CASSLTGTYSYEQYF. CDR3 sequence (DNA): TGTGCCAGCAGCTTAACCGGGACTTACTCCTACGAGCAGTACTTC. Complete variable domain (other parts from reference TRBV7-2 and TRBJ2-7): GAGVSQSPSNKVTEKGKDVELRCDPISGHTALYWYRQSLGQGLEFLIYFQGNSAPDKSGLPSDRFSAERTGGSVSTLTIQRTQQEDSAVYLCASSLTGTYSYEQYFGPGTRLTVT.

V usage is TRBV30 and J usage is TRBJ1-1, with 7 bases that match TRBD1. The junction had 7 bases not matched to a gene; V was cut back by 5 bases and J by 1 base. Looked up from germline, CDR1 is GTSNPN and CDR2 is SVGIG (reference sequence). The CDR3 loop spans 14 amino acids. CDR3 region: CAWGPQGSNTEAFF. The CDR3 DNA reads TGTGCCTGGGGACCACAGGGGTCGAACACTGAAGCTTTCTTT.